These T cell receptor beta chains were read from a single sample in a study of blood T cell repertoires in COVID-19. Sequencing used immunoSEQ multiplex PCR; TCRdb keeps in-frame clones, though not all of them. The repertoire holds some 170,000 clones, with more than 70% as singletons. Sequencing used PBMCs or T cells enriched from blood (not recorded which). These receptors were obtained from a man aged 35-49 years who had recovered from COVID-19. The CDR3 runs from the conserved cysteine through the conserved F or W. The D gene is left open where the match is weak. Clone size is shown for a subset of rows, as once, few, many or a class of expanded clone.

v_gene: TRBV29-1
j_gene: TRBJ1-2
abundance: NA
d_gene: TRBD1
CDR3aa: CSAYGTGGADGYTF
CDR3nt: TGCAGCGCTTACGGGACAGGGGGCGCCGATGGCTACACCTTC

v_gene: TRBV6-4
j_gene: TRBJ2-2
abundance: few
d_gene: TRBD2
CDR3aa: CASSPSGMDTGELFF
CDR3nt: TGTGCCAGCAGTCCCAGCGGGATGGACACCGGGGAGCTGTTTTTT

v_gene: TRBV5-1
j_gene: TRBJ1-3
abundance: NA
d_gene: NA
CDR3aa: CASSSDSPSGNTIYF
CDR3nt: TGCGCCAGCAGTTCGGACAGTCCCTCTGGAAACACCATATATTTT

v_gene: TRBV19
j_gene: TRBJ2-1
abundance: NA
d_gene: NA
CDR3aa: CASKSLAGLYNEQFF
CDR3nt: TGTGCCAGTAAGAGCCTAGCTGGCCTCTACAATGAGCAGTTCTTC

v_gene: TRBV7-2
j_gene: TRBJ1-2
abundance: NA
d_gene: TRBD1
CDR3aa: CASSSGTGGTYTF
CDR3nt: TGTGCCAGCAGCTCTGGGACAGGGGGAACCTACACCTTC

v_gene: TRBV5-1
j_gene: TRBJ2-1
abundance: NA
d_gene: NA
CDR3aa: CASSPLRGINNEQFF
CDR3nt: TGCGCCAGCAGCCCCTTGCGGGGCATAAACAATGAGCAGTTCTTC

v_gene: TRBV3-1/TRBV3-2
j_gene: TRBJ1-1
abundance: NA
d_gene: TRBD1
CDR3aa: CASTSQGAGTEAFF
CDR3nt: TGTGCCAGCACCTCACAGGGGGCAGGCACTGAAGCTTTCTTT

v_gene: TRBV5-6
j_gene: TRBJ1-5
abundance: NA
d_gene: TRBD1
CDR3aa: CASSYGQGIQPQHF
CDR3nt: TGTGCCAGCAGCTACGGACAGGGTATTCAGCCCCAGCATTTT

v_gene: TRBV6-4
j_gene: TRBJ2-3
abundance: NA
d_gene: TRBD2
CDR3aa: CASSKLAGGLDTQYF
CDR3nt: TGTGCCAGCAGTAAACTAGCGGGAGGACTAGATACGCAGTATTTT

v_gene: TRBV7-2
j_gene: TRBJ2-1
abundance: NA
d_gene: TRBD1
CDR3aa: CASSLTARRTGGRLNEQFF
CDR3nt: TGTGCCAGCAGCTTAACAGCGCGACGGACAGGGGGAAGGCTAAATGAGCAGTTCTTC

v_gene: TRBV7-6
j_gene: TRBJ2-5
abundance: NA
d_gene: NA
CDR3aa: CASSSSKVETQYF
CDR3nt: TGTGCCAGCAGCTCCAGTAAAGTCGAGACCCAGTACTTC

v_gene: TRBV4-1
j_gene: TRBJ1-4
abundance: NA
d_gene: NA
CDR3aa: CASSQTPGEVNEKLFF
CDR3nt: TGCGCCAGCAGCCAAACCCCAGGGGAAGTTAATGAAAAACTGTTTTTT

v_gene: TRBV5-1
j_gene: TRBJ2-4
abundance: NA
d_gene: TRBD2
CDR3aa: CASSPSGMGKNIQYF
CDR3nt: TGCGCCAGCAGTCCTAGCGGGATGGGCAAAAACATTCAGTACTTC

v_gene: TRBV29-1
j_gene: TRBJ2-1
abundance: once
d_gene: TRBD1
CDR3aa: CSVEGQGAVYNEQFF
CDR3nt: TGCAGCGTTGAAGGACAGGGGGCGGTCTACAATGAGCAGTTCTTC

v_gene: TRBV10-3
j_gene: TRBJ1-1
abundance: NA
d_gene: NA
CDR3aa: CAISIAPDRNTEAFF
CDR3nt: TGTGCCATCAGTATCGCCCCGGACAGGAACACTGAAGCTTTCTTT

v_gene: TRBV27
j_gene: TRBJ1-2
abundance: once
d_gene: NA
CDR3aa: CASPRSGEPYHGYTF
CDR3nt: TGTGCCAGCCCTCGAAGCGGGGAGCCGTACCATGGCTACACCTTC

v_gene: TRBV28
j_gene: TRBJ2-7
abundance: NA
d_gene: NA
CDR3aa: CASSLLQGSSYEQYF
CDR3nt: TGTGCCAGCAGTCTCCTGCAGGGCAGCTCCTACGAGCAGTACTTC

v_gene: TRBV11-3
j_gene: TRBJ2-7
abundance: once
d_gene: NA
CDR3aa: CASSLGQYEQYF
CDR3nt: TGTGCCAGCAGCTTGGGACAATACGAGCAGTACTTC

v_gene: TRBV5-5
j_gene: TRBJ2-2
abundance: NA
d_gene: NA
CDR3aa: CASSLLGWTRNTGELFF
CDR3nt: TGTGCCAGCAGCTTGTTAGGTTGGACAAGGAACACCGGGGAGCTGTTTTTT

v_gene: TRBV30
j_gene: TRBJ1-6
abundance: few
d_gene: NA
CDR3aa: CAWSGRMRYNSPLHF
CDR3nt: TGTGCCTGGAGTGGGAGAATGAGGTATAATTCACCCCTCCACTTT

v_gene: TRBV11-2
j_gene: TRBJ2-2
abundance: once
d_gene: NA
CDR3aa: CASSPEPGELFF
CDR3nt: TGTGCCAGCAGCCCCGAGCCCGGGGAGCTGTTTTTT

v_gene: TRBV27
j_gene: TRBJ1-5
abundance: NA
d_gene: NA
CDR3aa: CASSLSPQGPNQPQHF
CDR3nt: TGTGCCAGCAGTTTATCCCCCCAGGGGCCTAATCAGCCCCAGCATTTT

v_gene: TRBV18
j_gene: TRBJ2-3
abundance: NA
d_gene: NA
CDR3aa: CASSPVIDTQYF
CDR3nt: TGTGCCAGCTCACCAGTTATAGATACGCAGTATTTT

v_gene: TRBV3-1/TRBV3-2
j_gene: TRBJ1-2
abundance: NA
d_gene: NA
CDR3aa: CASSPGALDKSGYTF
CDR3nt: TGTGCCAGCAGCCCTGGAGCTCTAGATAAGTCAGGCTACACCTTC

v_gene: TRBV6-2/TRBV6-3
j_gene: TRBJ1-5
abundance: NA
d_gene: NA
CDR3aa: CASTPGGQPQHF
CDR3nt: TGTGCCAGCACCCCGGGGGGGCAGCCCCAGCATTTT

v_gene: TRBV24-1
j_gene: TRBJ2-7
abundance: NA
d_gene: TRBD1
CDR3aa: CATSDPGQGNEQYF
CDR3nt: TGTGCCACCAGTGATCCGGGACAGGGAAACGAGCAGTACTTC

v_gene: TRBV14
j_gene: TRBJ1-1
abundance: NA
d_gene: NA
CDR3aa: CASSLTGGNTEAFF
CDR3nt: TGTGCCAGCAGCCTGACGGGTGGGAACACTGAAGCTTTCTTT

v_gene: TRBV7-9
j_gene: TRBJ1-3
abundance: NA
d_gene: NA
CDR3aa: CASSLASARTPNSGNTIYF
CDR3nt: TGTGCCAGCAGCTTAGCGTCAGCGCGTACGCCAAATTCTGGAAACACCATATATTTT

v_gene: TRBV6-2/TRBV6-3
j_gene: TRBJ2-5
abundance: NA
d_gene: TRBD2
CDR3aa: CASSQDSGETQYF
CDR3nt: TGTGCCAGCAGTCAAGATAGCGGGGAGACCCAGTACTTC

v_gene: TRBV30
j_gene: TRBJ1-1
abundance: NA
d_gene: NA
CDR3aa: CACRHFAEAFF
CDR3nt: TGTGCCTGTAGACACTTTGCTGAAGCTTTCTTT

v_gene: TRBV10-3
j_gene: TRBJ1-1
abundance: NA
d_gene: TRBD1
CDR3aa: CAISPGQGGWLYTEAFF
CDR3nt: TGTGCCATCAGTCCCGGACAGGGAGGGTGGTTGTACACTGAAGCTTTCTTT

v_gene: TRBV19
j_gene: TRBJ2-1
abundance: NA
d_gene: TRBD2
CDR3aa: CASSPGGFNEQFF
CDR3nt: TGTGCCAGTAGTCCGGGAGGGTTTAATGAGCAGTTCTTC

v_gene: TRBV24-1
j_gene: TRBJ2-7
abundance: NA
d_gene: TRBD1
CDR3aa: CATSDPGQGFTEQYF
CDR3nt: TGTGCCACCAGTGATCCGGGACAGGGGTTCACCGAGCAGTACTTC

v_gene: TRBV10-3
j_gene: TRBJ1-3
abundance: NA
d_gene: TRBD1
CDR3aa: CAIRDRGRENTIYF
CDR3nt: TGTGCCATCAGGGACAGGGGCCGGGAGAACACCATATATTTT

v_gene: TRBV28
j_gene: TRBJ2-1
abundance: NA
d_gene: NA
CDR3aa: CASSPGQQLNEQFF
CDR3nt: TGTGCCAGCAGTCCCGGACAGCAACTCAATGAGCAGTTCTTC

v_gene: TRBV25-1
j_gene: TRBJ2-5
abundance: NA
d_gene: NA
CDR3aa: CASSEWGSSQETQYF
CDR3nt: TGTGCCAGCAGTGAATGGGGCAGCAGCCAAGAGACCCAGTACTTC

v_gene: TRBV11-2
j_gene: TRBJ1-2
abundance: NA
d_gene: NA
CDR3aa: CASSLDRGVRGYTF
CDR3nt: TGTGCCAGCAGCTTAGACAGGGGTGTTCGCGGCTACACCTTC

v_gene: TRBV25-1
j_gene: TRBJ1-1
abundance: NA
d_gene: NA
CDR3aa: CASSPITEAFF
CDR3nt: TGTGCCAGCAGTCCTATAACTGAAGCTTTCTTT

v_gene: TRBV30
j_gene: TRBJ1-5
abundance: NA
d_gene: TRBD1
CDR3aa: CAWSSETGGNQPQHF
CDR3nt: TGTGCCTGGAGTTCCGAGACAGGGGGAAATCAGCCCCAGCATTTT

v_gene: TRBV12-5
j_gene: TRBJ1-5
abundance: NA
d_gene: TRBD1
CDR3aa: CASGAGGSNQPQHF
CDR3nt: TGTGCTAGTGGGGCAGGGGGTAGCAATCAGCCCCAGCATTTT

v_gene: TRBV6-1
j_gene: TRBJ1-1
abundance: NA
d_gene: NA
CDR3aa: CASSEAGTPKLGAFF
CDR3nt: TGTGCCAGCAGTGAAGCCGGGACACCAAAGCTTGGAGCTTTCTTT

v_gene: TRBV6-5
j_gene: TRBJ1-1
abundance: NA
d_gene: NA
CDR3aa: CASSFSGQRNTEAFF
CDR3nt: TGTGCCAGCAGTTTCTCCGGACAGAGGAACACTGAAGCTTTCTTT

v_gene: TRBV5-1
j_gene: TRBJ1-2
abundance: NA
d_gene: TRBD1
CDR3aa: CASTQTGGRGYTF
CDR3nt: TGCGCCAGCACCCAGACAGGGGGCCGCGGCTACACCTTC

v_gene: TRBV28
j_gene: TRBJ2-7
abundance: NA
d_gene: NA
CDR3aa: CASSRSGYEQYF
CDR3nt: TGTGCCAGCAGTCGATCAGGGTACGAGCAGTACTTC

v_gene: TRBV11-3
j_gene: TRBJ1-2
abundance: NA
d_gene: NA
CDR3aa: CASSLDPSQVGGYTF
CDR3nt: TGTGCCAGCAGCTTAGACCCCTCACAGGTGGGAGGCTACACCTTC

v_gene: TRBV7-9
j_gene: TRBJ1-5
abundance: NA
d_gene: TRBD1
CDR3aa: CASSLTGGNQPQHF
CDR3nt: TGTGCCAGCAGCTTGACAGGGGGCAATCAGCCCCAGCATTTT

v_gene: TRBV6-6
j_gene: TRBJ2-3
abundance: NA
d_gene: NA
CDR3aa: CASRRDRRRGTDTQYF
CDR3nt: TGTGCCAGCAGACGGGACAGGCGGCGGGGGACAGATACGCAGTATTTT

v_gene: TRBV2
j_gene: TRBJ1-2
abundance: few
d_gene: NA
CDR3aa: CASTQEPYGYTF
CDR3nt: TGTGCCAGCACACAGGAGCCCTATGGCTACACCTTC

v_gene: TRBV4-2
j_gene: TRBJ2-3
abundance: once
d_gene: TRBD2
CDR3aa: CASSPTETSGGAIDTQYF
CDR3nt: TGTGCCAGCAGCCCAACCGAGACTAGCGGGGGGGCAATAGATACGCAGTATTTT

v_gene: TRBV19
j_gene: TRBJ1-2
abundance: NA
d_gene: NA
CDR3aa: CASSIDVRRDVYGYTF
CDR3nt: TGTGCCAGTAGTATAGATGTCAGGCGGGACGTCTATGGCTACACCTTC

v_gene: TRBV6-5
j_gene: TRBJ1-5
abundance: NA
d_gene: TRBD1
CDR3aa: CASSYSRTGRAQHF
CDR3nt: TGTGCCAGCAGTTACTCGAGGACAGGGAGGGCCCAGCATTTT

v_gene: TRBV29-1
j_gene: TRBJ2-7
abundance: NA
d_gene: NA
CDR3aa: CSVGTGFAYEQYF
CDR3nt: TGCAGCGTTGGGACGGGATTTGCCTACGAGCAGTACTTC

v_gene: TRBV21-1
j_gene: TRBJ1-2
abundance: NA
d_gene: NA
CDR3aa: CASSPTGLVYGYTF
CDR3nt: TGTGCCAGCAGCCCTACAGGGCTGGTCTATGGCTACACCTTC

v_gene: TRBV10-2
j_gene: TRBJ1-4
abundance: NA
d_gene: NA
CDR3aa: CASKQGPTNEKLFF
CDR3nt: TGCGCCAGCAAACAGGGACCAACTAATGAAAAACTGTTTTTT

v_gene: TRBV9
j_gene: TRBJ1-1
abundance: NA
d_gene: TRBD1
CDR3aa: CASSPWDRSTEAFF
CDR3nt: TGTGCCAGCAGCCCTTGGGACAGGAGCACTGAAGCTTTCTTT